The table lists the clone carrying this TCR beta chain with a few counts. The antigen is unknown. This entry belongs to a study of identical twins. Study findings and constraints: Invariant cells of the MAIT and iNKT types might have partly distorted the zero-insertion analyses. Out-of-frame alpha sequences shared by twins were enriched for low generation probability.

One entry per CDR3 protein results from TCRdb running MiXCR on the 5' RACE reads. The table lists 420,000 or so distinct CDR3 sequences, about a fifth of them singletons. The sample was naive T cells sorted from blood. The sequence was collected from a man over 45 in good health.

CDR3 loop: CASSLALLGTQFF. The CDR3 nucleotides read TGTGCCAGCAGCTTAGCGCTACTCGGGACACAGTTCTTC. The rearrangement links TRBV7-9 to TRBJ2-1, with D possibly matching TRBD1 (6 bases). The ends were cut back, 0 bases at V and 13 bases at J, with 13 bases in the middle. This CDR3 region has 13 residues. Germline loops: CDR1 SEHNR, CDR2 FQNEAQ (reference sequence).